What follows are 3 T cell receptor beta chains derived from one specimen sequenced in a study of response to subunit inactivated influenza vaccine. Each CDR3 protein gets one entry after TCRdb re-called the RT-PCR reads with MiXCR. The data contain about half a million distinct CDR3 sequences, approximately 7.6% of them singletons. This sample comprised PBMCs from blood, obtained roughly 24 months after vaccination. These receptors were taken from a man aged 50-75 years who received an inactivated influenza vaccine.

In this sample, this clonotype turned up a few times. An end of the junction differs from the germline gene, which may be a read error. CDR3 loop: CSARDILGLAAF. In nucleotides, the CDR3 is TGCAGTGCTAGAGATATTCTAGGACTTGCCGCCTTC. This chain uses TRBV20-1 with TRBJ2-7; TRBD2 is a possible D gene (5 bases). Germline V gene lookup returns CDR1 DFQATT and CDR2 SNEGSKA (reference sequence). The CDR3 contains 12 residues.

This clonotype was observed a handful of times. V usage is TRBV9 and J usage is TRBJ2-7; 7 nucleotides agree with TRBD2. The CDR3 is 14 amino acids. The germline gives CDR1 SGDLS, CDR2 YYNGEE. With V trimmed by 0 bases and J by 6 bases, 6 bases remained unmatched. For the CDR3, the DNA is TGTGCCAGCAGCGTAGGGGCGGGAGCTGGCGAGCAGTACTTC. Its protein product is CASSVGAGAGEQYF.

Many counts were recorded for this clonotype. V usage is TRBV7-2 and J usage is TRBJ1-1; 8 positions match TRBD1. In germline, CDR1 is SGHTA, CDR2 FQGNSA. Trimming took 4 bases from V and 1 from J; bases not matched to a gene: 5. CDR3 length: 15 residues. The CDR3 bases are TGTGCCAGCAGCTCGCCCGGGACAGGGAACACTGAAGCTTTCTTT. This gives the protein CASSSPGTGNTEAFF.